Following are 30 T cell receptor beta chains from one sample sequenced in a study of vaccination effects on CD4 cells after COVID-19. These receptors are not linked to any known antigen. The ViraFEST assay expanded antigen-specific CD4+ T cells with viral peptide pools before sequencing. Following a roughly 10-day culture, CD4+ T cells were purified. This individual contracted SARS-CoV-2 between March and December 2020, as verified by PCR. The method was immunoSEQ multiplex PCR; TCRdb's version includes in-frame clones alone and lacks a portion of them. The repertoire includes 40,000 or so clones, roughly 70% of them detected once, and about 30% sits in the top ten. The specimen was CD4+ T cells from PBMCs cultured with a peptide pool, collected before COVID-19 vaccination. Every receptor here comes from a human donor who had a prior SARS-CoV-2 infection.

The chain has TRBV6-4 and TRBJ2-3, with TRBD2 identical over 11 bases. The V and J ends lost 3 bases and 3 bases, in that order; junction bases with no gene match: 2. Germline CDR1 and CDR2: MRHNA and SNTAGT. This CDR3 contains 15 residues. The CDR3 sequence: CASSESSGGTDTQYF. The CDR3 DNA is TGTGCCAGCAGTGAATCTAGCGGGGGGACAGATACGCAGTATTTT.

This chain links TRBV6-5 with TRBJ1-5, with D uncertain. Deletions cut 0 bases from V and 6 bases from J, with 6 bases between. This CDR3 has 13 residues. The germline CDR1 and CDR2 sequences are MNHEY and SVGAGI. The CDR3 loop is CASSYSKGQPQHF. The CDR3, as DNA: TGTGCCAGCAGTTACTCGAAAGGTCAGCCCCAGCATTTT.

This clone was seen more than once but under ten times. The chain joins TRBV2 to TRBJ2-6; D uncertain. Germline CDR1 reads SNHLY; CDR2 reads FYNNEI. With 8 bases removed from V and 3 bases from J, the gap between germline ends came to 8 bases. The CDR3 spans 13 residues. In DNA, the CDR3 is TGTGCCAGCCGTAGGGATGGGGCCAACGTCCTGACTTTC. Protein: CASRRDGANVLTF.

The chain uses TRBV18 and TRBJ1-5, with D unclear. Trimming pared 3 bases from V and 5 bases from J, leaving 8 bases between. The CDR3 covers 13 residues. Germline loops: CDR1 KGHSH, CDR2 LQKENI. The CDR3: CASSPRSDQPQHF. In DNA, the CDR3 is TGTGCCAGCTCACCGCGGTCGGATCAGCCCCAGCATTTT.

The V and J genes are TRBV7-9 and TRBJ1-2; no clear D gene. This CDR3 spans 12 amino acids. V lost 5 bases, J lost 12 bases, and 16 bases lay in between. Germline lookup yields CDR1 SEHNR and CDR2 FQNEAQ (reference sequence). The CDR3 loop is CASSPDILVDTF. The CDR3, as DNA: TGTGCCAGCAGCCCTGACATTTTGGTGGACACCTTC.

The rearrangement uses TRBV10-3 and TRBJ1-5; a possible D gene is TRBD1 (6 bases). The germline V gene encodes CDR1 ENHRY and CDR2 SYGVKD. V lost 2 bases to trimming and J lost 4 bases, with 15 bases between them. The CDR3 runs to 16 residues. For the CDR3, the DNA is TGTGCCATCAGTGAGGCGGGCGGGGGGCCTAATCAGCCCCAGCATTTT. Its protein product is CAISEAGGGPNQPQHF.

This chain connects TRBV24-1 to TRBJ2-7; 9 nucleotides match TRBD1. CDR1 KGHDR and CDR2 SFDVKD come from the germline V gene. V dropped 2 bases and J dropped 5; count of bases not matched to a gene: 6. The CDR3 is 15 residues long. The DNA of the CDR3 is TGTGCCACCAGTGATTCGGGACAGGGTATGGACGAGCAGTACTTC. Encoded protein: CATSDSGQGMDEQYF.

This clone was counted between two and nine times. The genes are TRBV11-1 and TRBJ1-6; D gene uncertain. Germline lookup yields CDR1 SGHAT and CDR2 FQDESV (reference sequence). Trimming took 5 bases from V and 10 from J, leaving 15 bases between them. The CDR3 has 14 residues. The CDR3 region is CASSLPGLGSPLHF. Here the CDR3 DNA reads TGTGCCAGCAGCCTACCGGGCCTGGGGTCACCCCTCCACTTT.

V usage is TRBV5-1 and J usage is TRBJ2-1, with a tentative D call TRBD2 (7 bases). The germline V gene encodes CDR1 SGHRS and CDR2 YFSETQ. The CDR3 has 14 amino acids. V was cut by 5 bases and J by 15 bases, with 24 bases left in between. Here the CDR3 reads CASRPLGGQMPMFF. DNA of the CDR3: TGCGCCAGCAGACCCTTGGGGGGGCAGATGCCCATGTTCTTC.

The chain uses TRBV6-5 and TRBJ1-4; D might be TRBD1 (5 bases). V was trimmed by 5 bases and J by 3 bases, leaving 13 bases between them. This CDR3 region has 15 residues. Germline lookup yields CDR1 MNHEY and CDR2 SVGAGI. In nucleotides, the CDR3 is TGTGCCAGCAGTCCTCGACAGAACCCTAATGAAAAACTGTTTTTT. Translated, it gives CASSPRQNPNEKLFF.

The chain carries TRBV27 and TRBJ2-7; 15 bases align to TRBD2. CDR1 and CDR2 from the germline V gene are MNHEY and SMNVEV (reference sequence). With 5 bases clipped from V and 5 bases from J, the junction kept 13 bases outside the gene matches. The CDR3 sequence is 18 residues long. CDR3 in DNA: TGTGCCAGCAGTGGACTAGCGGGGGGGCCCTCGAGGACGAACGAGCAGTACTTC. Translating it yields CASSGLAGGPSRTNEQYF.

CDR3 residues: CASSLPGTGELFF. CDR3 in DNA: TGTGCCAGCAGCCTACCTGGGACCGGGGAGCTGTTTTTT. The rearrangement links TRBV28 to TRBJ2-2; D is ambiguous. Germline V lookup: CDR1 MDHEN, CDR2 SYDVKM. This CDR3 is built from 13 residues. Trimming took 6 bases from V and 5 from J, leaving 10 bases between them.

J is TRBJ2-7 and V is TRBV2; the D gene is possibly TRBD2 (6 bases). The V gene lost 7 bases and the J gene lost 4 bases, with 14 bases spanning the gap. The CDR3 runs 13 residues. From germline, CDR1 is SNHLY and CDR2 FYNNEI. For the CDR3, the DNA is TGTGCCAGCAAAACGGGACTCATATACGAGCAGTACTTC. Translating it yields CASKTGLIYEQYF.

This chain joins TRBV3-1 (or the pseudogene TRBV3-2) and TRBJ2-7; D gene ambiguous. V lost 3 bases, J lost 0 bases, and 3 bases lay in between. CDR1 is LGHDT, CDR2 YNNKEL, per germline (reference sequence). This CDR3 comprises 12 residues. The CDR3 DNA reads TGTGCCAGCAGCCATCACTCCTACGAGCAGTACTTC. Translation gives CASSHHSYEQYF.

CDR3 DNA: TGCGCCAGCAGCTTGGAGGTTGGGGGCTTGGATGCTTTCTTT. Residues: CASSLEVGGLDAFF. The chain links TRBV5-1 to TRBJ1-1; tentative D call: TRBD1 (6 bases). This CDR3 region has 14 residues. V lost 0 bases and J 11 bases, leaving 17 bases between the germline ends. Germline values: CDR1 SGHRS, CDR2 YFSETQ.

The genes are TRBV7-9 and TRBJ1-4; 7 nucleotides match TRBD1. This CDR3 is 14 amino acids long. In germline, CDR1 is SEHNR, CDR2 FQNEAQ (reference sequence). With V trimmed by 1 base and J by 7 bases, 3 bases remained unmatched. The CDR3 region is CASSLGDRAEKLFF. The CDR3 region has the DNA TGTGCCAGCAGCTTAGGTGACAGGGCTGAAAAACTGTTTTTT.

This clone was observed once. The V gene is TRBV6-5, the J gene TRBJ1-3; unclear D gene. This CDR3 spans 15 amino acids. The V and J ends lost 6 bases and 7 bases respectively, with 19 bases between them. CDR1 is MNHEY and CDR2 is SVGAGI in the germline V gene. CDR3 DNA: TGTGCCAGCAGCCGCCGACCGGGTGCGACCAACACCATATATTTT. It codes for CASSRRPGATNTIYF.

V and J are TRBV11-3 and TRBJ2-7; the match to TRBD2 covers 11 bases. The V segment lost 5 bases and the J segment 3 bases; nucleotides outside the gene matches: 6. CDR1 and CDR2 (germline): SGHNT, YENEEA. The CDR3 spans 15 residues. CDR3 nucleotides: TGTGCCAGCAGCACAAGACTAGCGGGGCACTACGAGCAGTACTTC. It is translated as CASSTRLAGHYEQYF.

The genes are TRBV11-2 and TRBJ2-7, with D perhaps matching TRBD2 (5 bases). Germline V gives CDR1 SGHAT, CDR2 FQNNGV. The CDR3 spans 11 residues. V lost 4 bases and J lost 11, with 12 bases in between. CDR3 sequence reads: CASSSEGVEYF. Written as DNA, the CDR3 is TGTGCCAGCAGCTCAGAGGGTGTGGAGTACTTC.

This clone ranks as medium-sized (0.01 to 0.1%). V usage is TRBV5-4 and J usage is TRBJ2-5; D may be TRBD1 (7 bases). Germline assignment: CDR1 SGHNT and CDR2 YYREEE (reference sequence). This CDR3 comprises 14 residues. V was pared by 4 bases and J by 3 bases, with 13 bases between. CDR3 in amino acids: CASSQGQREETQYF. Here the CDR3 DNA reads TGTGCCAGCAGCCAGGGACAGCGGGAAGAGACCCAGTACTTC. The variable domain in full, with the rest retrieved from reference TRBV5-4 and TRBJ2-5, is ETGVTQSPTHLIKTRGQQVTLRCSSQSGHNTVSWYQQALGQGPQFIFQYYREEENGRGNFPPRFSGLQFPNYSSELNVNALELDDSALYLCASSQGQREETQYFGPGTRLLVL.

This clone has only one observation. V and J are TRBV11-2 and TRBJ1-1; no reliable D call. From germline, CDR1 is SGHAT and CDR2 FQNNGV. This CDR3 region has 16 residues. V was pared by 0 bases and J by 1 base, with 12 bases between. CDR3 region: CASSLDLGLGNTEAFF. Here the CDR3 DNA reads TGTGCCAGCAGCTTAGATTTGGGGTTGGGGAACACTGAAGCTTTCTTT.

The V gene is TRBV10-3, the J gene TRBJ2-7; 11 nucleotides line up with TRBD2. V shed 4 bases and J 5 bases; nucleotides not matched to a gene: 13. Germline values: CDR1 ENHRY, CDR2 SYGVKD. The CDR3 is made up of 17 amino acids. The CDR3 reads CAISVIAGGLFRHEQYF. For the CDR3, the DNA is TGTGCCATCAGTGTTATAGCGGGAGGGCTTTTTCGCCACGAGCAGTACTTC.

The CDR3 loop is CASSQVPGINEQFF. CDR3 bases: TGCGCCAGCAGCCAAGTTCCAGGGATCAATGAGCAGTTCTTC. The gene calls are TRBV4-3 and TRBJ2-1; weak D call: TRBD1 (5 bases). Trimming took 1 base from V and 6 from J, leaving 10 bases between them. Germline lookup yields CDR1 LGHNA and CDR2 YSLEER. CDR3 length equals 14 residues.

This sequence joins TRBV5-1 and TRBJ2-1, with a tentative D call TRBD2 (6 bases). V was shortened by 0 bases and J by 3 bases, with 10 bases between the two germline ends. Germline values: CDR1 SGHRS, CDR2 YFSETQ. The length of the CDR3 is 15 residues. The CDR3 is CASSLELAGYNEQFF. The CDR3 region has the DNA TGCGCCAGCAGCTTGGAACTAGCCGGCTACAATGAGCAGTTCTTC.

The V and J genes are TRBV19 and TRBJ2-1; either TRBD1 or TRBD2 may fit D (7 bases each). Germline V gene data show CDR1 as LNHDA and CDR2 as SQIVND (reference sequence). V lost 9 bases and J 9 bases, leaving 24 bases between the germline ends. This CDR3 is built from 15 residues. The CDR3 nucleotides read TGTGCCAGCACCCTTCAGGGGGGGGGTGGTGGTGAGCAGTTCTTC. Translated: CASTLQGGGGGEQFF.

The gene calls are TRBV27 and TRBJ2-1; TRBD2 agrees at 7 bases. The CDR3 contains 15 residues. Germline V CDR1 and CDR2: MNHEY, SMNVEV (reference sequence). With 5 bases clipped from V and 7 bases from J, the junction kept 11 bases outside the gene matches. The CDR3 DNA follows: TGTGCCAGCAGTCGACCCCAGCGGGGTGAGAATGAGCAGTTCTTC. This translates into CASSRPQRGENEQFF.

This clone has more than one count but fewer than ten. The sample contains more than one DNA sequence encoding this CDR3. The chain carries TRBV30 and TRBJ1-2, with TRBD1 identical over 8 bases. Losses at the gene ends were 2 bases for V and 5 bases for J; bases not matched to a gene: 4. In germline, CDR1 is GTSNPN, CDR2 SVGIG (reference sequence). The CDR3 loop spans 13 amino acids. CDR3 sequence: CAWSRDRPYGYTF. For the CDR3, the DNA is TGTGCCTGGAGTCGGGACAGGCCATATGGCTACACCTTC.

A few counts support this clone. The chain recombines TRBV19 with TRBJ1-1; no definite D call. Germline V lookup: CDR1 LNHDA, CDR2 SQIVND (reference sequence). The CDR3 consists of 13 residues. Trimming removed 4 bases from V and 0 bases from J, with 6 bases in between. The CDR3, as DNA: TGTGCCAGTAGTACGCTGGTGAACACTGAAGCTTTCTTT. Translating gives CASSTLVNTEAFF.

The gene calls are TRBV5-1 and TRBJ2-5, with 9 bases that match TRBD1. With 3 bases clipped from V and 4 bases from J, the junction kept 4 bases outside the gene matches. The germline CDR1 and CDR2 sequences are SGHRS and YFSETQ. CDR3 size: 14 residues. For the CDR3, the DNA is TGCGCCAGCAGCTGGGGACAGGGCGGAGAGACCCAGTACTTC. Encoded protein: CASSWGQGGETQYF.

The CDR3 here is CSASKAVSGNTIYF. DNA of the CDR3: TGCAGTGCTAGTAAGGCAGTCTCTGGAAACACCATATATTTT. The rearrangement uses TRBV20-1 and TRBJ1-3; the D is unclear. Germline lookup yields CDR1 DFQATT and CDR2 SNEGSKA (reference sequence). The CDR3 is 14 amino acids. V lost 3 bases and J lost 0, with 9 bases in between.